The 18 T cell receptor beta chains reported below all come from one sample, sequenced in a study of T cells after yellow fever vaccination. TCRdb re-derived calls from the 5' RACE reads in MiXCR, one entry per CDR3 protein. The sample gives about 580,000 distinct CDR3 sequences, about a sixth of which show up once; approximately 15% is in the top ten. The material was PBMCs, obtained 4 to 6 days after the first yellow fever vaccination. The receptors come from a man aged 18 to 29 who received the YFV17D yellow fever vaccine.

The V gene is TRBV24-1, the J gene TRBJ2-1, with TRBD2 matching 7 bases. The CDR3 totals 16 residues. The germline CDR1 and CDR2 sequences are KGHDR and SFDVKD. V lost 4 bases to trimming and J lost 0 bases; unmatched junction nucleotides: 5. The CDR3 DNA reads as TGTGCCACCAGTGAGTCGGGACTAAGCTCCTACAATGAGCAGTTCTTC. Translating it yields CATSESGLSSYNEQFF.

There are a few counts of this clonotype. The chain carries TRBV3-1 and TRBJ2-3, with unresolved D. V lost 4 bases and J lost 4, with 9 bases in between. This CDR3 comprises 13 residues. In germline, CDR1 is LGHDT, CDR2 YNNKEL (reference sequence). CDR3 sequence reads: CASSPEPADTQYF. The DNA for the CDR3 is TGTGCCAGCAGCCCGGAGCCCGCAGATACGCAGTATTTT.

This clonotype has more than one count but fewer than ten. The chain recombines TRBV4-3 with TRBJ2-5; 9 nucleotides match TRBD2. CDR3 length equals 16 residues. With 3 bases clipped from V and 4 bases from J, the junction kept 9 bases outside the gene matches. Germline V CDR1 and CDR2: LGHNA, YSLEER. In DNA form, the CDR3 reads TGCGCCAGCAGCCAGGACAGCGGGGGGCCCCGAGAGACCCAGTACTTC. It specifies CASSQDSGGPRETQYF.

This clonotype was detected many times. This sequence joins TRBV4-3 and TRBJ2-5; D is perhaps TRBD2 (6 bases). V was shortened by 5 bases and J by 2 bases, with 24 bases between the two germline ends. This CDR3 is 18 amino acids long. The germline V gene has CDR1 LGHNA and CDR2 YSLEER. The CDR3 coding sequence is TGCGCCAGCAGCAACCTGGTGGTGGGGCGCGGGACTCAAGAGACCCAGTACTTC. Translation gives CASSNLVVGRGTQETQYF.

This clonotype was detected a few times. The chain employs TRBV20-1 and TRBJ1-3, with no clear D. The CDR3 has 13 residues. The V gene's germline CDR1 is DFQATT and CDR2 SNEGSKA (reference sequence). Trimming stripped 2 bases from V and 2 bases from J, with 7 bases between. The CDR3 loop is CSARYRTGNTIYF. The CDR3, as DNA: TGCAGTGCTAGATACCGTACTGGAAACACCATATATTTT.

This clonotype was observed once. V is TRBV7-9 and J is TRBJ2-7; TRBD1 matches 9 bases. J lost 5 bases, V lost 3 bases, and 5 bases had no gene match. This CDR3 contains 14 residues. Germline CDR1 is SEHNR and CDR2 is FQNEAQ (reference sequence). CDR3 DNA sequence: TGTGCCAGCAGCTTTCCGGACAGGGGCGACGAGCAGTACGTC. Translation: CASSFPDRGDEQYV.

In its sample, this clonotype was seen a few times. The rearrangement uses TRBV6-5 and TRBJ2-7, with 9 bases lining up with TRBD1. This CDR3 region has 14 residues. Germline V gene sequence: CDR1 MNHEY, CDR2 SVGAGI. V trimming: 5 bases; J trimming: 3 bases; junction bases outside the gene matches: 5. CDR3 bases: TGTGCCAGCAGTAGACAGGGGGGAGGCTACGAGCAGTACTTC. Amino acid sequence: CASSRQGGGYEQYF.

This clonotype was seen more than once but under ten times. The chain employs TRBV7-9 and TRBJ2-1, with 14 positions matching TRBD2. V lost 6 bases and J lost 9; bases outside the gene matches: 10. Germline V gives CDR1 SEHNR, CDR2 FQNEAQ (reference sequence). The CDR3 consists of 16 residues. CDR3 amino acids: CASRHRLAGGRGEQFF. In nucleotides, the CDR3 is TGTGCCAGCAGACACAGACTAGCGGGGGGGCGTGGTGAGCAGTTCTTC.

The V call is TRBV5-5, the J call TRBJ1-6; D remains ambiguous. V lost 2 bases, J lost 7 bases, and 10 bases lay in between. The length of the CDR3 is 14 residues. CDR1 SGHKS and CDR2 YYEKEE come from the germline V gene (reference sequence). CDR3 region: CASSFEAANSPLHF. The DNA for the CDR3 is TGTGCCAGCAGCTTCGAGGCTGCCAATTCACCCCTCCACTTT. Combining the CDR3 with reference TRBV5-5 and TRBJ1-6 gives the whole variable domain DAGVTQSPTHLIKTRGQQVTLRCSPISGHKSVSWYQQVLGQGPQFIFQYYEKEERGRGNFPDRFSARQFPNYSSELNVNALLLGDSALYLCASSFEAANSPLHFGNGTRLTVT.

The chain uses TRBV12-3 or TRBV12-4 and TRBJ2-6; TRBD2 might be the D (6 bases). Trimming stripped 7 bases from V and 4 bases from J, with 17 bases between. This CDR3 contains 16 residues. DNA of the CDR3: TGTGCCAGCAAGAGAGGGAGGCTAGCAGGGGCCAACGTCCTGACTTTC. This translates into CASKRGRLAGANVLTF.

The rearrangement joins TRBV11-2 to TRBJ2-3, with 14 nucleotides matching TRBD2. The CDR3 length is 18 residues. Trimming cost V 5 bases and J 0 bases; bases outside gene matches: 7. The V gene's germline CDR1 is SGHAT and CDR2 FQNNGV. The DNA of the CDR3 is TGTGCCAGCAGCGGACTAGCGGGGGGTTGGGGAAGCACAGATACGCAGTATTTT. The encoded protein is CASSGLAGGWGSTDTQYF.

This clonotype has at least ten counts. The CDR3 spells CASSPWGQGPQHF. In DNA, the CDR3 is TGTGCCAGCAGTCCTTGGGGACAGGGGCCCCAGCATTTT. This chain connects TRBV12-3 or TRBV12-4 to TRBJ1-5; TRBD1 matches 9 bases. CDR3 size: 13 residues. V was pared by 5 bases and J by 9 bases, with 5 bases of the junction left unmatched.

The table lists this clonotype with many counts. The chain has TRBV12-3 or TRBV12-4 and TRBJ1-4; 7 bases map to TRBD1. J lost 7 bases, V lost 4 bases, and 6 bases had no gene match. The CDR3 spans 14 residues. CDR3 DNA sequence: TGTGCCAGCAGTTCCAGGGGGGTGAGTGAAAAACTGTTTTTT. This encodes CASSSRGVSEKLFF.

This clonotype has just a few counts. The CDR3 nucleotides read TGTGCCAGCAGCCAAGAAACGTTCCAAAACATTCAGTACTTC. Translated: CASSQETFQNIQYF. V is TRBV4-2 and J is TRBJ2-4; no firm D call. The CDR3 length is 14 residues. The V gene lost 0 bases and the J gene lost 5 bases, with 8 bases spanning the gap. From germline, CDR1 is LGHNA and CDR2 YNFKEQ.

The V gene is TRBV27, the J gene TRBJ2-3, with TRBD1 as a possible D gene (6 bases). The V end was cut by 3 bases, the J end by 5 bases, with 12 bases between. CDR1 and CDR2 (germline): MNHEY, SMNVEV (reference sequence). This CDR3 is built from 14 residues. CDR3 sequence (DNA): TGTGCCAGCAGTTTTCCATCAGGGGTAGATACGCAGTATTTT. It codes for CASSFPSGVDTQYF.

This chain links TRBV2 with TRBJ2-3; tentative D call: TRBD2 (7 bases). The CDR3 contains 16 residues. CDR1 SNHLY and CDR2 FYNNEI come from the germline V gene. The V end was cut by 6 bases, the J end by 5 bases, with 21 bases between. CDR3 in amino acids: CASRRGRGQGLDTQYF. The CDR3 DNA follows: TGTGCCAGCAGGCGGGGGCGGGGCCAGGGATTAGATACGCAGTATTTT.

V and J are TRBV5-6 and TRBJ2-7, with TRBD1 matching over 9 bases. Germline V gene lookup returns CDR1 SGHDT and CDR2 YYEEEE. The CDR3 contains 14 residues. The ends lost 6 bases at V and 2 bases at J; junction bases unmatched: 6. The CDR3 loop reads CASKPTGGAYEQYV. In DNA form, the CDR3 reads TGTGCCAGCAAACCGACAGGGGGGGCCTACGAGCAGTACGTC.

This clonotype was picked up a small number of times. V usage is TRBV12-3 or TRBV12-4 and J usage is TRBJ2-3; TRBD1 matches at 7 bases. This CDR3 comprises 14 residues. Unmatched junction bases numbered 5, after V lost 5 bases and J lost 3 bases. CDR3: CASSPGQRTDTQYF. CDR3 in DNA: TGTGCCAGCAGTCCGGGACAGAGGACAGATACGCAGTATTTT.